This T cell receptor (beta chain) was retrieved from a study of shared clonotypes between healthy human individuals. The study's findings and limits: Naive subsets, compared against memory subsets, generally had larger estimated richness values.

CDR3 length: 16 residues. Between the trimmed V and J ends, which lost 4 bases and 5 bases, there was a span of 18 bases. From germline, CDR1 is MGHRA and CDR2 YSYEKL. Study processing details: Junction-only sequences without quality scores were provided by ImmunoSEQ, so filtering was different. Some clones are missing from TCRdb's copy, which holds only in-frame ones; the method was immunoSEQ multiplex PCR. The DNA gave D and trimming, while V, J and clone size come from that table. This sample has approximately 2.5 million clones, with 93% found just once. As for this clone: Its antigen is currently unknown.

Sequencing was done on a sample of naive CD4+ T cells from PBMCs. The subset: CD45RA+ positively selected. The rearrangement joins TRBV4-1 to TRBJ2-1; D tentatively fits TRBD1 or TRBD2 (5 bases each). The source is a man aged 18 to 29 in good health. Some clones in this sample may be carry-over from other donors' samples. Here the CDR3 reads CASSRGWRVDDNEQFF. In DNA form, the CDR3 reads TGCGCCAGCAGCCGGGGGTGGCGGGTGGACGACAATGAGCAGTTCTTC.